The 26 T cell receptor beta chains presented below share a single source sample, sequenced in a study of cytomegalovirus exposure and HLA in healthy donors. Clones were read by immunoSEQ multiplex PCR, and TCRdb kept only the in-frame ones, dropping some. The sample holds approximately 90,000 clones, about 96% seen once. Sequences were obtained from PBMCs. The source is a man aged 18 to 30 in good health and CMV-seronegative.

CDR3 coding DNA: TGTGCCACCAGCAGAGATTCGGGGAACACCGGGGAGCTGTTTTTT. Its protein product is CATSRDSGNTGELFF. The chain links TRBV15 to TRBJ2-2; D is undetermined. CDR1 and CDR2 (germline): LNHNV, YYDKDF (reference sequence). Between the trimmed V and J ends, which lost 0 bases and 1 base, there was a span of 6 bases. This CDR3 region has 15 residues.

This chain connects TRBV7-2 to TRBJ2-2; the match to TRBD1 covers 7 bases. This CDR3 is 15 amino acids long. The junction had 5 bases not matched to a gene; V was cut back by 3 bases and J by 4 bases. The germline V gene encodes CDR1 SGHTA and CDR2 FQGNSA. The CDR3 here is CASSFHRGGTGELFF. CDR3 coding DNA: TGTGCCAGCAGCTTTCACAGGGGTGGCACCGGGGAGCTGTTTTTT.

This chain uses TRBV6-1 with TRBJ1-4, with 10 bases lining up with TRBD1. V dropped 5 bases and J dropped 8; count of bases not matched to a gene: 8. The CDR3 spans 15 residues. Germline V gene lookup returns CDR1 MNHNS and CDR2 SASEGT. As DNA, the CDR3 is TGTGCCAGCAGTATCGACAGGGGGCGCTGGGAAAAACTGTTTTTT. Residues: CASSIDRGRWEKLFF.

This clone came up once. The chain combines TRBV29-1 with TRBJ2-3, with D tentatively TRBD1 (6 bases). The CDR3 totals 13 residues. Germline loops: CDR1 SQVTM, CDR2 ANQGSEA. Trimming took off 4 bases at V and 4 bases at J, with 12 bases between the two ends. CDR3 bases: TGCAGCGTTGTGGGCAGGGGAGCAGATACGCAGTATTTT. This encodes CSVVGRGADTQYF.

The chain joins TRBV7-2 to TRBJ2-7; TRBD1 matches at 8 bases. Unmatched junction bases numbered 17, after V lost 7 bases and J lost 9 bases. The CDR3 loop spans 15 amino acids. CDR1 and CDR2 (germline): SGHTA, FQGNSA. The chain's CDR3 is CASTRQGAPGSGQYF. The CDR3, as DNA: TGTGCCAGCACTCGCCAGGGGGCTCCCGGCTCTGGGCAGTACTTC.

The V and J genes are TRBV28 and TRBJ2-6, with D possibly being TRBD2 (6 bases). Germline V gene lookup returns CDR1 MDHEN and CDR2 SYDVKM. The CDR3 totals 14 residues. The V gene lost 6 bases and the J gene lost 1 base, with 7 bases spanning the gap. This CDR3 reads CASRGLSGANVLTF. The CDR3 DNA reads TGTGCCAGCAGGGGACTTTCTGGGGCCAACGTCCTGACTTTC.

V and J are TRBV19 and TRBJ2-5; perhaps TRBD2 as D (5 bases). The CDR3 contains 13 residues. CDR1 is LNHDA, CDR2 SQIVND, per germline (reference sequence). Between the trimmed V and J ends, which lost 3 bases and 5 bases, there was a span of 10 bases. Here the CDR3 reads CASSMRWRETQYF. DNA of the CDR3: TGTGCCAGTAGTATGCGGTGGAGGGAGACCCAGTACTTC.

The chain combines TRBV5-1 with TRBJ1-4; TRBD1 might be the D (6 bases). CDR1 SGHRS and CDR2 YFSETQ come from the germline V gene. The CDR3 totals 17 residues. Between the trimmed V and J ends, which lost 0 bases and 3 bases, there was a span of 15 bases. The CDR3 DNA reads TGCGCCAGCAGCTTGGCGGGACAAATTGGGGCTAATGAAAAACTGTTTTTT. Protein product: CASSLAGQIGANEKLFF.

The V call is TRBV7-3, the J call TRBJ2-5, with 10 positions matching TRBD1. Trimming cost V 2 bases and J 3 bases; bases outside gene matches: 6. The CDR3 is made up of 16 amino acids. CDR1 is SGHTA and CDR2 is FQGTGA in the germline V gene. CDR3 region: CASSLFPGTGEETQYF. The CDR3 DNA reads TGTGCCAGCAGCTTATTTCCCGGGACAGGGGAAGAGACCCAGTACTTC. Full variable domain (missing parts from reference TRBV7-3 and TRBJ2-5): GAGVSQTPSNKVTEKGKYVELRCDPISGHTALYWYRQSLGQGPEFLIYFQGTGAADDSGLPNDRFFAVRPEGSVSTLKIQRTERGDSAVYLCASSLFPGTGEETQYFGPGTRLLVL.

This sequence joins TRBV7-6 and TRBJ2-3, with D possibly TRBD1 on 5 matching bases. Trimming pared 1 base from V and 4 bases from J, leaving 12 bases between. The CDR3 totals 15 residues. Germline CDR1 SGHVS, CDR2 FNYEAQ. The CDR3 DNA is TGTGCCAGCAGCTTAGAACGCAGGGTCCCAGATACGCAGTATTTT. Amino acid sequence: CASSLERRVPDTQYF.

The CDR3 coding sequence is TGCGCCAGCAGCCCGGGGTATATGGCAACTGAAGCTTTCTTT. Protein sequence: CASSPGYMATEAFF. This rearrangement joins TRBV10-2 to TRBJ1-1; D ambiguous. V was clipped by 6 bases and J by 5 bases, with 16 bases between them. The germline gives CDR1 WSHSY, CDR2 SAAADI. The CDR3 runs 14 residues.

The chain combines TRBV13 with TRBJ2-1; D ambiguous. The CDR3 is made up of 11 amino acids. Germline assignment: CDR1 PRHDT and CDR2 FYEKMQ (reference sequence). The ends were cut back, 8 bases at V and 7 bases at J, with 9 bases in the middle. The CDR3 region is CASGTRNEQFF. In DNA, the CDR3 is TGTGCCAGCGGCACGCGGAATGAGCAGTTCTTC.

This clone was seen once. This chain uses TRBV4-2 with TRBJ1-5, with D tentatively TRBD1 (6 bases). This CDR3 region has 17 residues. CDR1 and CDR2 (germline): LGHNA, YNFKEQ. Trimming shortened V by 0 bases and J by 0 bases, and 12 bases separated the two germline ends. CDR3 sequence reads: CASSQEVRTDSNQPQHF. The CDR3 nucleotides are TGTGCCAGCAGCCAAGAAGTGAGGACAGATAGCAATCAGCCCCAGCATTTT.

The V gene is TRBV19, the J gene TRBJ1-5; D uncertain. The CDR3 is 13 residues long. From germline, CDR1 is LNHDA and CDR2 SQIVND (reference sequence). The ends were cut back, 3 bases at V and 5 bases at J, with 8 bases in the middle. CDR3 region: CASSILGDQPQHF. In DNA form, the CDR3 reads TGTGCCAGTAGTATCTTGGGAGATCAGCCCCAGCATTTT.

This sequence joins TRBV19 and TRBJ1-3; 8 bases are a match to TRBD1. The CDR3 spans 15 residues. Germline V gene data show CDR1 as LNHDA and CDR2 as SQIVND (reference sequence). V gave up 8 bases and J gave up 0 bases; unmatched junction bases: 6. CDR3 amino acids: CASQVDRGSGNTIYF. The CDR3 coding sequence is TGTGCCAGTCAAGTTGACAGGGGCTCTGGAAACACCATATATTTT.

The chain couples TRBV10-2 to TRBJ1-1; no clear D gene. The CDR3 sequence is 15 residues long. Germline assignment: CDR1 WSHSY and CDR2 SAAADI. Trimming left V 0 bases short and J 2 bases short, with 10 bases between. The CDR3 DNA reads as TGCGCCAGCAGTGAGTCAGCAGGCACTAACACTGAAGCTTTCTTT. As protein: CASSESAGTNTEAFF.

This clone was seen just once. The gene calls are TRBV20-1 and TRBJ2-1, with TRBD2 matching over 13 bases. Trimming cost V 6 bases and J 10 bases; bases outside gene matches: 0. Germline CDR1 and CDR2: DFQATT and SNEGSKA (reference sequence). This CDR3 contains 11 residues. The CDR3 spells CSALAGGEQFF. CDR3 DNA sequence: TGCAGTGCACTAGCGGGAGGGGAGCAGTTCTTC.

Here the CDR3 DNA reads TGTGCCTGGGCCTCGGCGGGGAGGGGCGAGCAGTACTTC. Translation gives CAWASAGRGEQYF. The chain uses TRBV30 and TRBJ2-7, with 7 nucleotides matching TRBD2. J was trimmed by 6 bases and V by 5 bases; bases with no gene match: 10. Germline CDR1 reads GTSNPN; CDR2 reads SVGIG (reference sequence). This CDR3 region has 13 residues.

This chain connects TRBV29-1 to TRBJ1-1, with D possibly matching TRBD1 (6 bases). V was clipped by 8 bases and J by 1 base, with 14 bases between them. Germline V gene data show CDR1 as SQVTM and CDR2 as ANQGSEA. The CDR3 sequence is 13 residues long. CDR3: CSISKGGNTEAFF. The CDR3 coding sequence is TGCAGCATTTCTAAAGGGGGGAACACTGAAGCTTTCTTT.

The CDR3 DNA is TGTGCCAGCAGCTTAGCGGGACAGGGAGTCTATGGCTACACCTTC. The encoded protein is CASSLAGQGVYGYTF. The chain uses TRBV7-2 and TRBJ1-2; 9 positions match TRBD1. Germline trimming cut 0 bases from V and 4 bases from J; bases unmatched to any gene: 3. The CDR3 spans 15 residues. Germline CDR1 is SGHTA and CDR2 is FQGNSA.

The chain is built from TRBV6-6 and TRBJ1-4; 11 bases agree with TRBD1. This CDR3 is built from 15 residues. CDR1 and CDR2 from the germline V gene are MNHNY and SVGAGI (reference sequence). J gave up 8 bases and V 6 bases, and 8 bases lay outside the gene matches. Here the CDR3 reads CASRDGQGAREKLFF. The CDR3 DNA is TGTGCCAGCAGAGATGGACAGGGGGCTCGGGAAAAACTGTTTTTT.

The genes are TRBV6-5 and TRBJ1-4; D may be TRBD1 (5 bases). This CDR3 spans 15 amino acids. Trimming took off 0 bases at V and 7 bases at J, with 12 bases between the two ends. The germline gives CDR1 MNHEY, CDR2 SVGAGI. Here the CDR3 DNA reads TGTGCCAGCAGTTACTCGGGGCAGGGCGGTGAAAAACTGTTTTTT. Its translation is CASSYSGQGGEKLFF.

The chain combines TRBV4-1 with TRBJ2-7; 16 bases match TRBD2. Germline CDR1 and CDR2: MGHRA and YSYEKL. The length of the CDR3 is 18 residues. V gave up 0 bases and J gave up 0 bases; unmatched junction bases: 2. The CDR3 DNA reads TGCGCCAGCAGCCAAGAGGGACTAGCGGGGGGGGACTCCTACGAGCAGTACTTC. Protein product: CASSQEGLAGGDSYEQYF.

V gene TRBV30 combines with J gene TRBJ1-2, with D uncertain. V was trimmed by 0 bases and J by 2 bases, leaving 7 bases between them. Germline CDR1 reads GTSNPN; CDR2 reads SVGIG (reference sequence). The CDR3 has 13 residues. The CDR3 region is CAWSVSLNYGYTF. The CDR3 DNA reads TGTGCCTGGAGTGTTTCCCTAAACTATGGCTACACCTTC.

The V gene is TRBV2, the J gene TRBJ1-2; 8 nucleotides agree with TRBD1. The CDR3 has 14 amino acids. The V and J ends lost 3 bases and 7 bases, in that order; junction bases with no gene match: 7. Germline V lookup: CDR1 SNHLY, CDR2 FYNNEI. This CDR3 is CASSEDRAPFGYTF. The CDR3 region has the DNA TGTGCCAGCAGTGAGGACAGGGCTCCCTTTGGCTACACCTTC.

V and J are TRBV4-2 and TRBJ2-3, with 14 bases lining up with TRBD2. The CDR3 has 17 amino acids. Looked up from germline, CDR1 is LGHNA and CDR2 is YNFKEQ. V trimming: 1 base; J trimming: 7 bases; junction bases outside the gene matches: 7. In DNA form, the CDR3 reads TGTGCCAGCAGCCAAGGTGCGACTAGCGGGAGGGTTAATACGCAGTATTTT. It translates to CASSQGATSGRVNTQYF.